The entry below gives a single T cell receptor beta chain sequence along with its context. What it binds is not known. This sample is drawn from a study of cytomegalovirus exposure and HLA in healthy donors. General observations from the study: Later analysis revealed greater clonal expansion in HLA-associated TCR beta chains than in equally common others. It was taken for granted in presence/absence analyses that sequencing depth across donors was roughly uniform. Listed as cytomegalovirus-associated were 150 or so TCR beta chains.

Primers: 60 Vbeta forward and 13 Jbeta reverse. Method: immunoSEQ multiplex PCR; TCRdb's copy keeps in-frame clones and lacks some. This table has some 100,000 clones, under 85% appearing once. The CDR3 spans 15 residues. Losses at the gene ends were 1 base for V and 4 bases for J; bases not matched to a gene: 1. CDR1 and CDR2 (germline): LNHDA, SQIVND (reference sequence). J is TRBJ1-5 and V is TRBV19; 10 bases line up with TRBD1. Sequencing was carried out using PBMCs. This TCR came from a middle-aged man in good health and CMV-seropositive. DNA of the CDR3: TGTGCCAGTAGTATAGGGACAGGGGGTAATCAGCCCCAGCATTTT. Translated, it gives CASSIGTGGNQPQHF.